This T cell receptor beta chain derives from a study of shared clonotypes between healthy human individuals (dated by TCRdb to 2020 to 2022). About the investigation overall: A couple of women and three men aged 18 to 49 years were included in the cohort. For each donor, CD4 naive and CD4 memory were each given three plates, CD8 naive was given two plates, and CD8 memory was given one plate. The study deeply sequenced blood TCR repertoires of about 5 healthy adults to estimate repertoire size and the extent of clonotype sharing between individuals. To increase sequencing depth and limit assay-specific biases, TCR repertoire library preparation and sequencing were carried out by different laboratories using diverse techniques. Each donor's leukapheresis produced roughly between roughly 0.85 and 9.5 billion PBMCs. Summary of the overall study and its limitations: Even with the large sequencing depth, rarefaction of the sorted-subset datasets indicated that sequencing was incomplete. Naive subsets generally had larger estimated clonotype richness than memory subsets. Because the study included only a small number of donors, the genetic and exposure-history diversity represented was limited. Pairwise subsampling indicated that sequencing depth was expected to affect the degree of clonotype sharing among donors. Sharing across a few donors was observed for around 5% of naive CD4, about 3.2% of naive CD8, over 2% of memory CD4, and around 0.4% of memory CD8 clonotypes. Sampling was restricted to blood, and TCR repertoires in tissues likely differ from the TCR repertoires found in blood. Higher generation probabilities were observed for clonotypes shared by all four sorted-subset donors than for non-shared clonotypes.

CDR1 is given as KGHSH and CDR2 as LQKENI, both from the germline V gene. For this chain, trimming is 3 bases at the V end and 4 bases at the J end, and the number of junction bases without a gene match is 9. From the cysteine through the phenylalanine, the CDR3 covers 17 amino acids. Only CDR3 DNA is held: 51 bases, read in frame from base 1. TCR CDR3 regions were amplified from genomic DNA by multiplex PCR using the deep immunoSEQ assay. Genomic DNA extracted from each cell subset was distributed evenly over all wells of several immunoSEQ 96-well plates, and each plate served as one replicate. For sorted subsets, each replicate PCR was loaded with 200 ng genomic DNA, equivalent to 30,000 or so T cell genomes. Purified libraries were quantified with a Qubit 3.0 fluorometer, sized on a Bioanalyzer 2100, and re-quantified with the KAPA Library Quantification kit. Every immunoSEQ 96-well plate was sequenced on a separate single-read 150-cycle Illumina NextSeq 550 flow cell. In the paper's pipeline: Because the immunoSEQ output held only junctional sequences and lacked quality scores, the filtering could not match the filtering applied to full-length reads. To assign V/J genes and CDR3, sequences were annotated using PyIR, a Python wrapper for IgBLAST v1.9, with IMGT germline references. Any read was removed if the V/J assignment was weak (E-value above 1e-6), the CDR3 was missing, or the read contained stop codons, out-of-frame junctions, or ambiguous translated residues. V3J clonotypes were defined by identical inferred V gene, J gene, and CDR3 amino acid sequence. Percentage overlap between repertoires was calculated by dividing the number of shared unique clonotypes by the size of the smaller repertoire. RTK rarefaction, the Chao1 estimator, and Recon v2.1 estimates of unobserved clonotypes were used to assess repertoire richness. OLGA was used to compute generation probabilities for all TCRbeta clonotypes that the gDNA method yielded from four donors. Here the immuneACCESS table is served through TCRdb, limited to in-frame sequences with V and J called. Missing clones are a known gap in these copies; in checked studies unresolved V genes cover under half, and the rest lacks a known reason. Clone size and V and J calls were adopted from that table, with D and trimming inferred from the DNA. The sample has 2,100,000 or so clones on record, about 94% of them singletons. The ten top clones hold 0.1% to 0.15% of the sample.

Donors were healthy HIV-negative adults with no recently reported acute infections or vaccinations. All donors were Caucasian adults living in Nashville, Tennessee, USA. Magnetic negative selection was used to enrich CD4+ T cells, after which naive cells were positively selected on CD45RA and the negative fraction became the memory subset. Blood was obtained by leukapheresis, after which PBMCs were separated by Ficoll-Histopaque density gradient centrifugation and cryopreserved in liquid nitrogen vapor phase. Analytical flow cytometry was used to check the purity and quantity of each magnetically sorted T cell population. Genomic DNA was isolated from every sorted fraction and measured by UV absorbance on a Nanodrop 2000c. Regarding this clone: Its antigen target is currently unknown. Base qualities were left out, and no much larger clone turns up one base away.

This sequence was found in a man younger than 35 in good health. The specimen sequenced was naive CD4+ T cells sorted from blood. Read against the paper, the sample's cell subset or site label means: CD45RA+ positively selected. This receptor chain uses TRBV18 and TRBJ2-3, and 11 bases in between align with TRBD2. The CDR3 region reads CASSPLVAGGKADTQYF. The DNA sequence is given as TGTGCCAGCTCACCGCTCGTAGCGGGAGGGAAGGCAGATACGCAGTATTTT. The CDR3, completed at both ends by the reference TRBV18 and TRBJ2-3 genes, gives the full variable domain NAGVMQNPRHLVRRRGQEARLRCSPMKGHSHVYWYRQLPEEGLKFMVYLQKENIIDESGMPKERFSAEFPKEGPSILRIQQVVRGDSAAYFCASSPLVAGGKADTQYFGPGTRLTVL.